The 4 T cell receptor beta chains given below trace back to one sample, sequenced in a study of OX40 agonist ivuxolimab in advanced cancers. The library was prepared using the immunoSEQ multiplex PCR assay. Imported from immuneACCESS, the table was reduced by TCRdb to in-frame sequences with V and J called. These copies leave out some clones; in studies compared against another copy, an unresolved V gene accounts for under half, and the cause of the remainder is not known. The sample yields about 86,000 clones; roughly nine tenths were counted once. The top ten hold around 1.1% of the sample. The sample was CD4+ or CD8+ T cells sorted from blood, taken in a trial of the OX40 agonist ivuxolimab. These receptor sequences come from an adult with an advanced solid tumor such as melanoma, head and neck, liver or kidney cancer.

CDR3 bases: TGTGCCAGCAGCCGGACAGGGGAAACCTACGAGCAGTACTTC. Encoded protein: CASSRTGETYEQYF. V usage is TRBV11-2 and J usage is TRBJ2-7, with 9 bases lining up with TRBD1. Trimming took 5 bases from V and 2 from J; bases not matched to a gene: 4. Germline V lookup: CDR1 SGHAT, CDR2 FQNNGV. The CDR3 sequence is 14 residues long.

This chain links TRBV7-2 with TRBJ1-6; perhaps TRBD1 as D (5 bases). Per germline, CDR1 SGHTA and CDR2 FQGNSA. V shed 5 bases and J shed 5 bases, with 13 bases lying between them. This CDR3 region has 15 residues. The CDR3, as DNA: TGTGCCAGCAGCACCTGGGCAGGGCATAATTCACCCCTCCACTTT. Residues: CASSTWAGHNSPLHF.

V usage is TRBV10-1 and J usage is TRBJ2-2; 7 positions match TRBD1. Unmatched junction bases numbered 14, after V lost 6 bases and J lost 13 bases. This CDR3 spans 14 amino acids. The germline V gene encodes CDR1 WNHNN and CDR2 SYGVQD (reference sequence). CDR3 DNA: TGCGCCAGCAGCCGGGACAGTTCAAGCGGTTTGCTGTTTTTT. Its protein is CASSRDSSSGLLFF.

V is TRBV5-4 and J is TRBJ1-3, with D unclear. V dropped 0 bases and J dropped 0 bases, with 13 bases sitting between them. The CDR3 is made up of 17 amino acids. Germline V gene sequence: CDR1 SGHNT, CDR2 YYREEE (reference sequence). CDR3 loop: CASSLDAGASSGNTIYF. The CDR3 nucleotides read TGTGCCAGCAGCTTGGATGCGGGAGCCAGCTCTGGAAACACCATATATTTT.